What follows is one T cell receptor (beta chain) and its context. Clones were sequenced by immunoSEQ multiplex PCR, and TCRdb holds only the in-frame ones, with some missing. The sample lists 40,000 to 55,000 clones, about nine tenths seen once, with 0.7% in the top ten. This sample is part of a study of T cell changes during pregnancy in multiple sclerosis. V lost 2 bases and J lost 1, with 14 bases in between. This CDR3 is built from 16 residues. Germline V lookup: CDR1 SGHTA, CDR2 FQGTGA. The source material was CD4+ T cells from peripheral blood mononuclear cells, sampled before pregnancy. The receptor was isolated from a female donor with multiple sclerosis, enrolled in a pregnancy study. V usage is TRBV7-3 and J usage is TRBJ1-1; D is perhaps TRBD1 (5 bases). The CDR3 sequence is CASSLGRRAGNTEAFF. In DNA form, the CDR3 reads TGTGCCAGCAGCTTAGGGCGCAGGGCCGGGAACACTGAAGCTTTCTTT.